This TCR beta chain appears in the sequencing data of a study of beta chain features in type 1 diabetes. Study outcomes and limitations: VDJ junctions in type 1 diabetes patients carried more deletions and fewer insertions.

Germline CDR1 is SGHTA and CDR2 is FQGNSA. The CDR3 covers 15 residues. The V gene lost 5 bases and the J gene lost 0 bases, with 11 bases spanning the gap. As to this clone: Its antigen is not known.

Sequenced material consisted of expressed TCRB transcripts (all of the isolated RNA was reverse transcribed). The method was immunoSEQ multiplex PCR; TCRdb's version includes in-frame clones alone and lacks a portion of them. The sample contains 450,000 to 600,000 clones, around 30% of which appear only once. This receptor was taken from a young man in good health. The sequenced sample consisted of naive CD4+ T cells from blood. This chain joins TRBV7-2 and TRBJ1-5; no firm D call. In DNA, the CDR3 is TGTGCCAGCAGCGTTAGGGAGTCTAGCAATCAGCCCCAGCATTTT. Protein product: CASSVRESSNQPQHF.